Sequencing of this T cell receptor beta chain was carried out in a study of blood T cell repertoires in COVID-19. Study at large: Sites in the United States, Italy and Spain provided acute and convalescent COVID-19 samples. T cells, B-cell-depleted T cells, or PBMCs provided the cDNA or gDNA that served as material.

Germline loops: CDR1 LNHDA, CDR2 SQIVND (reference sequence). The ends were cut back, 7 bases at V and 1 base at J, with 7 bases in the middle. The CDR3 totals 12 residues. Study processing details: Nucleated cell counts were estimated from reference gene primer amplification. Measured with immunoSEQ multiplex PCR; TCRdb has only the in-frame clones, and not every one. V and J calls and clone size come straight from that table; D and trimming were deduced from the DNA. The sample gives some 42,000 clones, approximately 85% of which show up once; around 13% is in the top ten. Sequenced input: peripheral blood. The source of this sequence is an older woman in a cohort sampled during active COVID-19. The V call is TRBV19, the J call TRBJ1-1; D not certain. CDR3 protein: CASILGNTEAFF. The CDR3, as DNA: TGTGCCAGTATTCTCGGGAACACTGAAGCTTTCTTT.